The present entry profiles one TCR beta chain with its context. Its antigen is as yet unknown. This specimen belongs to a study of ipilimumab plus nivolumab after autologous stem cell transplantation. Notes on the study in general: Per the authors, repertoire, Treg and microbiota data justify further study.

This CDR3 spans 17 amino acids. CDR1 and CDR2 from the germline V gene are SGHTA and FQGNSA. V lost 1 base, J lost 0 bases, and 16 bases lay in between. Sequencing was performed with immunoSEQ multiplex PCR; in TCRdb, only in-frame clones are kept and a portion is missing. The data contain about 19,000 clones, 81% of them singletons. This sequence joins TRBV7-2 and TRBJ2-7, with D unresolved. Sequenced here: PBMCs, sampled in a trial of ipilimumab plus nivolumab as post-transplant consolidation. This clonotype originated in a male donor with diffuse large B-cell lymphoma. CDR3: CASSLGRSGSSSYEQYF. The CDR3 DNA is TGTGCCAGCAGCTTAGGTAGGTCCGGGTCTAGCTCCTACGAGCAGTACTTC.